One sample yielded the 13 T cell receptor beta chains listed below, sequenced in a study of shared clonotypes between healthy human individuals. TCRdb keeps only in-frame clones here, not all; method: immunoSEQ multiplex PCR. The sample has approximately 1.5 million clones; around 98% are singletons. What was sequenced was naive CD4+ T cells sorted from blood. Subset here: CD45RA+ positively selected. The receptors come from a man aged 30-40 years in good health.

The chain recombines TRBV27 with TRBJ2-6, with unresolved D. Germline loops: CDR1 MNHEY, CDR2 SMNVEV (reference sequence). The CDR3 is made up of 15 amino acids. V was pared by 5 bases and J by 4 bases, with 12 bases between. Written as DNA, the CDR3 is TGTGCCAGCAGTCCCCAACGGCTGGGGGCCAACGTCCTGACTTTC. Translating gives CASSPQRLGANVLTF.

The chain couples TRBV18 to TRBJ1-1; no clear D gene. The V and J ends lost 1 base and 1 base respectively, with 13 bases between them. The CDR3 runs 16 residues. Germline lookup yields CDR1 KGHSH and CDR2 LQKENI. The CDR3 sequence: CASSPLLVTGNTEAFF. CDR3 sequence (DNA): TGTGCCAGCTCACCACTCCTTGTGACGGGGAACACTGAAGCTTTCTTT. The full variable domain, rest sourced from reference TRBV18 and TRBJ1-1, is NAGVMQNPRHLVRRRGQEARLRCSPMKGHSHVYWYRQLPEEGLKFMVYLQKENIIDESGMPKERFSAEFPKEGPSILRIQQVVRGDSAAYFCASSPLLVTGNTEAFFGQGTRLTVV.

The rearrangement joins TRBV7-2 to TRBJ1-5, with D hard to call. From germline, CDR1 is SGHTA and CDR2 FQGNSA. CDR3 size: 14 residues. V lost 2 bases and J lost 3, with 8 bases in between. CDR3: CASSLLGNNQPQHF. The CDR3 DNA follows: TGTGCCAGCAGCTTATTAGGGAACAATCAGCCCCAGCATTTT.

The CDR3 region is CASSPIAGELGEQYF. The CDR3 DNA reads TGTGCCAGCTCACCGATAGCGGGAGAATTGGGCGAGCAGTACTTC. The chain couples TRBV18 to TRBJ2-7, with TRBD2 matching 9 bases. Trimming cost V 3 bases and J 6 bases; bases outside gene matches: 9. The length of the CDR3 is 15 residues. The V gene's germline CDR1 is KGHSH and CDR2 LQKENI.

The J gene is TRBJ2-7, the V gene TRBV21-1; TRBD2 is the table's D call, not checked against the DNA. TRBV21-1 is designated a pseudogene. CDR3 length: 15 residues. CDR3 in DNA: TGTGCCAGCAGAGCGTTCTTTCCCAGCTCCTACGAGCAGTACTTC. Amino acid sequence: CASRAFFPSSYEQYF.

The CDR3 here is CASSFTYTLAGGGNEQFF. The CDR3 nucleotides are TGTGCCAGCAGTTTCACCTATACTCTAGCGGGAGGAGGGAATGAGCAGTTCTTC. This chain links TRBV28 with TRBJ2-1, with 11 bases fitting TRBD2. CDR1 is MDHEN and CDR2 is SYDVKM in the germline V gene. J lost 7 bases, V lost 3 bases, and 14 bases had no gene match. The CDR3 is 18 residues long.

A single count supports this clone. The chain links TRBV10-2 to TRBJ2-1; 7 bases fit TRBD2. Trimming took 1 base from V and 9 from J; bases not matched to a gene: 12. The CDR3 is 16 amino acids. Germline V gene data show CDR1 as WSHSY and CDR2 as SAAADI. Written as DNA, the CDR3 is TGCGCCAGCAGTGAGTTCACTAGCGACGGGGTAGCTGAGCAGTTCTTC. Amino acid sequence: CASSEFTSDGVAEQFF.

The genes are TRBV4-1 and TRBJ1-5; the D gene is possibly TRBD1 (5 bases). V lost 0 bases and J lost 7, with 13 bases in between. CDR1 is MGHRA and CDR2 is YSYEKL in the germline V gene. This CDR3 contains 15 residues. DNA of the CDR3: TGCGCCAGCAGCCAAGATGGCCAGGGTTGGCAGCCCCAGCATTTT. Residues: CASSQDGQGWQPQHF.

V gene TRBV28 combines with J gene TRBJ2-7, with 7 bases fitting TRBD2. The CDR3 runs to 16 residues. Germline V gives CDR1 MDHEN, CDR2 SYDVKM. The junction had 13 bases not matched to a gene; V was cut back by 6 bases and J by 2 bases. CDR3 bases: TGTGCCAGCAGCCCTGGGGGGGGTTCTTTCCCCTACGAGCAGTACTTC. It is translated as CASSPGGGSFPYEQYF.

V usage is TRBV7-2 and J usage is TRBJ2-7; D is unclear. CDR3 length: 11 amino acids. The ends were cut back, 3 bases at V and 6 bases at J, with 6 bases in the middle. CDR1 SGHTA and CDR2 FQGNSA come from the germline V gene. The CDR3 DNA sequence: TGTGCCAGCAGCTTGTCATCCGAGCAGTACTTC. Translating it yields CASSLSSEQYF. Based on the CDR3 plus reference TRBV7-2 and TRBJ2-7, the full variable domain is GAGVSQSPSNKVTEKGKDVELRCDPISGHTALYWYRQSLGQGLEFLIYFQGNSAPDKSGLPSDRFSAERTGGSVSTLTIQRTQQEDSAVYLCASSLSSEQYFGPGTRLTVT.

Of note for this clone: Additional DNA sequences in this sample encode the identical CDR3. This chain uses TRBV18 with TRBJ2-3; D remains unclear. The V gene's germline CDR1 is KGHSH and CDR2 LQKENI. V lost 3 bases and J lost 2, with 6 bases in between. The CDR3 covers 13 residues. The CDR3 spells CASSPGPTDTQYF. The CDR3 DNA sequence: TGTGCCAGCTCACCTGGGCCCACAGATACGCAGTATTTT.

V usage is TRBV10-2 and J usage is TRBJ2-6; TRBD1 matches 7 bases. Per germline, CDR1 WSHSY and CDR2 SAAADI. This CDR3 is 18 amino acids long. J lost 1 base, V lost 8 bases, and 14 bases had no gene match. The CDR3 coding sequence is TGCGCCAGCCCACAGGGGCCCATCTATGATTCTGGGGCCAACGTCCTGACTTTC. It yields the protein CASPQGPIYDSGANVLTF.

The CDR3 sequence: CASSLGSFETQYF. CDR3 nucleotides: TGTGCCAGCAGCTTGGGTAGTTTCGAGACCCAGTACTTC. The chain employs TRBV5-4 and TRBJ2-5; D gene uncertain. The CDR3 is 13 residues long. Germline lookup yields CDR1 SGHNT and CDR2 YYREEE (reference sequence). Trimming stripped 0 bases from V and 5 bases from J, with 8 bases between.